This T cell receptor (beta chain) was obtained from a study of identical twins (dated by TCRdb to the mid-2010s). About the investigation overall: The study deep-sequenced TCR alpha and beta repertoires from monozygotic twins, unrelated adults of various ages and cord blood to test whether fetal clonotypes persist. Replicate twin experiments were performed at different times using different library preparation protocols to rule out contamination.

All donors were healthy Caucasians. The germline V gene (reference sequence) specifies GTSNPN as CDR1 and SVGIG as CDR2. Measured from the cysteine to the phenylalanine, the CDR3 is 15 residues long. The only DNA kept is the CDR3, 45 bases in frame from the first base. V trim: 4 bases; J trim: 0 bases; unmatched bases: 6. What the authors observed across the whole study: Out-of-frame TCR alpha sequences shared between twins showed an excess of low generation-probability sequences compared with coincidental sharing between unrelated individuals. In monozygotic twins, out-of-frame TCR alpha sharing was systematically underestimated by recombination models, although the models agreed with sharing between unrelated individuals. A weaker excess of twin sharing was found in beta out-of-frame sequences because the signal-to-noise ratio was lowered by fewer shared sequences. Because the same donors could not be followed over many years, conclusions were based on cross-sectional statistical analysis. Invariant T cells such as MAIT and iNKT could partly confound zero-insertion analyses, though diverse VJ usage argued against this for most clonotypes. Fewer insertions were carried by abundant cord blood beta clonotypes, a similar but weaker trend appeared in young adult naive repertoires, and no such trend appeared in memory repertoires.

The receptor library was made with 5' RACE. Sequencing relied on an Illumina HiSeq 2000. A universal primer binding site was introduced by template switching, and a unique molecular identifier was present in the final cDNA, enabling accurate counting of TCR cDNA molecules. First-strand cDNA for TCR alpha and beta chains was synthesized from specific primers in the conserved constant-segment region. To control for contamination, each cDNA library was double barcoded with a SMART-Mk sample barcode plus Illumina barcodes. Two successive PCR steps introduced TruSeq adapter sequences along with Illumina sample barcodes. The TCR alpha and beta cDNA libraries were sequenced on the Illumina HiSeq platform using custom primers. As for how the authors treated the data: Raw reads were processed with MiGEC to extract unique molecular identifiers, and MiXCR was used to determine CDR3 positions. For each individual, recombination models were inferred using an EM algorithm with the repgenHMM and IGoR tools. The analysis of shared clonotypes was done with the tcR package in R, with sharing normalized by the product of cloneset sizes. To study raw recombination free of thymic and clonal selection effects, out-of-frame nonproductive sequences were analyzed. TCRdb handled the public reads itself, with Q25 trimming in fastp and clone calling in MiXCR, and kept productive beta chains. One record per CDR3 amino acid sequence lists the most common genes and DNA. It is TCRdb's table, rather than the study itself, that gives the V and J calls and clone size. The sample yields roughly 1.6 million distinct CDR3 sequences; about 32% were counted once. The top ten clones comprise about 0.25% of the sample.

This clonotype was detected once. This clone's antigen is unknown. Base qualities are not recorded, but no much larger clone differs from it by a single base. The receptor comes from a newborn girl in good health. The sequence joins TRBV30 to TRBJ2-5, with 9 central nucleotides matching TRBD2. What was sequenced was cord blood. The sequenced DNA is TGTGCCTGGACCGCCCTAGCGGGGCACCAAGAGACCCAGTACTTC. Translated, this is CAWTALAGHQETQYF.